Given below is one T cell receptor (beta chain) in context. Its antigen is unknown. The data are from a study of cytomegalovirus exposure and HLA in healthy donors. Study-wide points: Presence/absence analyses assumed roughly uniform sequencing depth across donors. V- and J-gene trimming in TCR beta was tied to a missense DCLRE1C variant by an analysis performed later. Sequencing had likely introduced a cluster of highly shared sequence variants as an artifact.

Primers: 60 Vbeta forward and 13 Jbeta reverse. TCRdb's copy holds only in-frame clones and misses some; the assay was immunoSEQ multiplex PCR. The sample's table shows some 60,000 clones. V gave up 3 bases and J gave up 1 base; unmatched junction bases: 2. The CDR3 runs to 15 residues. Germline-derived CDR1 and CDR2 are GTSNPN and SVGIG (reference sequence). The sequenced sample was PBMCs. This sequence joins TRBV30 and TRBJ1-6; TRBD1 matches 8 bases. The receptor's source is a man aged 30-40 years in good health and CMV-seropositive. The CDR3 is CAWSQGASYNSPLHF. For the CDR3, the DNA is TGTGCCTGGAGCCAGGGGGCATCCTATAATTCACCCCTCCACTTT.